The table lists the clone carrying this T cell receptor beta chain with many counts. The antigen remains undetermined. This sample stems from a study of identical twins. Study-wide points: Researchers reported weaker excess twin sharing in beta out-of-frame sequences. Where out-of-frame alpha sequences were twin-shared, they showed excess low generation probability. Modelling approaches yielded underestimates of out-of-frame TCR alpha sharing between monozygotic twins.

TCRdb called the 5' RACE reads again in MiXCR, with one record for every CDR3 protein. The table lists approximately 300,000 distinct CDR3 sequences, 8.5% to 9.5% of them singletons. Per the germline V gene, CDR1 is MNHNS and CDR2 is SASEGT. This CDR3 contains 16 residues. Trimming left V 5 bases short and J 0 bases short, with 17 bases between. This sample also appeared in a second study, on yellow fever vaccine responses in identical twins. That publication notes: A vaccine T cell response that seemed partly convergent and partly personalized was reported in twins.

The genes are TRBV6-1 and TRBJ2-7; no definite D call. This TCR was recovered from a woman aged 18-29 years in good health. Sequenced material: CD8+ T cells sorted from blood. CDR3: CASSLRSTRNSYEQYF. The CDR3 DNA is TGTGCCAGCAGTCTCCGATCCACCCGGAACTCCTACGAGCAGTACTTC.